The next 32 T cell receptor beta chains were all read from a single sample in a study of blood T cell repertoires in COVID-19. Here immunoSEQ multiplex PCR was the method, and the copy in TCRdb shows in-frame clones only, minus some. Here the sample spans roughly 230,000 clones, 75% to 85% being singletons. The sample consisted of peripheral blood. The source of these receptors is a woman between 45 and 65 years old with acute or convalescent COVID-19.

The rearrangement uses TRBV12-3 or TRBV12-4 and TRBJ2-1; D perhaps matches TRBD1 (5 bases). Between the trimmed V and J ends, which lost 4 bases and 9 bases, there was a span of 10 bases. The CDR3 spans 12 residues. The CDR3 sequence is CASSSVGVEQFF. CDR3 DNA: TGTGCCAGCAGTTCGGTAGGGGTTGAGCAGTTCTTC.

The rearrangement joins TRBV28 to TRBJ1-1, with D possibly being TRBD1 (5 bases). The length of the CDR3 is 15 residues. Germline values: CDR1 MDHEN, CDR2 SYDVKM. Trimming removed 5 bases at V and 0 bases at J, with 13 bases between. Here the CDR3 DNA reads TGTGCCAGCAGTCCTGCGACAGCTATGAACACTGAAGCTTTCTTT. It codes for CASSPATAMNTEAFF.

V usage is TRBV5-1 and J usage is TRBJ2-3; 11 positions match TRBD1. Trimming at V came to 4 bases and at J to 3 bases, leaving 10 bases not matched to a gene. The CDR3 extends over 17 amino acids. Germline CDR1 is SGHRS and CDR2 is YFSETQ. Here the CDR3 reads CASSLEPGTGGTDTQYF. The CDR3 DNA is TGCGCCAGCAGCCTAGAACCGGGGACAGGGGGAACAGATACGCAGTATTTT.

This sequence joins TRBV7-2 and TRBJ2-2; weak D call: TRBD1 (8 bases). This CDR3 has 15 residues. Germline CDR1 is SGHTA and CDR2 is FQGNSA. Deletions cut 7 bases from V and 7 bases from J, with 19 bases between. The CDR3 spells CASTQGAGELGELFF. CDR3 nucleotide sequence: TGTGCCAGCACCCAGGGGGCGGGGGAACTCGGGGAGCTGTTTTTT.

In this sample, this clone turned up a few times. The V gene is TRBV7-2, the J gene TRBJ2-2, with D tentatively TRBD2 (5 bases). The germline V gene encodes CDR1 SGHTA and CDR2 FQGNSA. V lost 5 bases and J lost 2, with 12 bases in between. The CDR3 loop spans 15 amino acids. The CDR3 sequence is CASSAGGLNTGELFF. The CDR3 bases are TGTGCCAGCAGCGCTGGAGGACTCAACACCGGGGAGCTGTTTTTT.

J is TRBJ1-1 and V is TRBV3-1 (or the pseudogene TRBV3-2); 11 bases are a match to TRBD1. The J segment lost 0 bases and the V segment lost 4 bases, leaving 7 bases of the junction unmatched. CDR3 length: 17 amino acids. CDR1 is LGHDT, CDR2 YNNKEL, per germline (reference sequence). The CDR3 reads CASSPGTGGVMNTEAFF. DNA for the CDR3: TGTGCCAGCAGCCCCGGGACAGGGGGGGTCATGAACACTGAAGCTTTCTTT.

The chain is built from TRBV27 and TRBJ2-7; 7 bases map to TRBD1. CDR3 length: 15 residues. The V segment lost 1 base and the J segment 3 bases; nucleotides outside the gene matches: 6. Germline-derived CDR1 and CDR2 are MNHEY and SMNVEV (reference sequence). Written as DNA, the CDR3 is TGTGCCAGCAGTTTATTCTTTCGGGACAGCTACGAGCAGTACTTC. It yields the protein CASSLFFRDSYEQYF.

This chain joins TRBV7-6 and TRBJ2-7; the match to TRBD1 covers 8 bases. The junction had 15 bases not matched to a gene; V was cut back by 2 bases and J by 6 bases. Germline V gene sequence: CDR1 SGHVS, CDR2 FNYEAQ. The CDR3 is made up of 17 amino acids. The CDR3 DNA follows: TGTGCCAGCAGCTTAATGGGACAGGCCGATCCGACCATCGAGCAGTACTTC. Encoded protein: CASSLMGQADPTIEQYF.

The genes are TRBV10-3 and TRBJ2-7; a weak D match, TRBD2 (6 bases). CDR1 is ENHRY and CDR2 is SYGVKD in the germline V gene. The V and J ends lost 8 bases and 2 bases respectively, with 13 bases between them. This CDR3 is built from 13 residues. The DNA for the CDR3 is TGTGCCATCTCGCACGGGAGCGCCTACGAGCAGTACTTC. It codes for CAISHGSAYEQYF.

This chain joins TRBV7-2 and TRBJ2-2; D not resolved. Per the germline V gene, CDR1 is SGHTA and CDR2 is FQGNSA. Trimming left V 2 bases short and J 7 bases short, with 8 bases between. This CDR3 contains 13 residues. Here the CDR3 reads CASSLRLGGELFF. CDR3 in DNA: TGTGCCAGCAGCTTAAGACTCGGCGGGGAGCTGTTTTTT. Combining the CDR3 with reference TRBV7-2 and TRBJ2-2 gives the whole variable domain GAGVSQSPSNKVTEKGKDVELRCDPISGHTALYWYRQSLGQGLEFLIYFQGNSAPDKSGLPSDRFSAERTGGSVSTLTIQRTQQEDSAVYLCASSLRLGGELFFGEGSRLTVL.

The chain has TRBV5-5 and TRBJ1-1; weak D call: TRBD1 (5 bases). Trimming removed 0 bases from V and 0 bases from J, with 6 bases in between. Germline CDR1 is SGHKS and CDR2 is YYEKEE (reference sequence). This CDR3 contains 14 residues. CDR3 sequence (DNA): TGTGCCAGCAGCTTGGAGACAGTGAACACTGAAGCTTTCTTT. Its translation is CASSLETVNTEAFF. Using reference TRBV5-5 and TRBJ1-1 for the parts outside the CDR3, the full variable domain is DAGVTQSPTHLIKTRGQQVTLRCSPISGHKSVSWYQQVLGQGPQFIFQYYEKEERGRGNFPDRFSARQFPNYSSELNVNALLLGDSALYLCASSLETVNTEAFFGQGTRLTVV.

This chain connects TRBV3-1 (or the pseudogene TRBV3-2) to TRBJ2-7; D remains unclear. In germline, CDR1 is LGHDT, CDR2 YNNKEL (reference sequence). This CDR3 spans 15 amino acids. Trimming stripped 1 base from V and 1 base from J, with 11 bases between. In DNA form, the CDR3 reads TGTGCCAGCAGCCAAGTCGTGGGCGCGTCCTACGAGCAGTACTTC. Amino acids: CASSQVVGASYEQYF.

This chain uses TRBV6-5 with TRBJ2-2; tentatively, D is TRBD2 (7 bases). From germline, CDR1 is MNHEY and CDR2 SVGAGI. The V and J ends lost 10 bases and 4 bases respectively, with 16 bases between them. The CDR3 is 14 residues long. The DNA for the CDR3 is TGTGCCAACGACGGGGGGCGGATCACCGGGGAGCTGTTTTTT. Translating it yields CANDGGRITGELFF.

The table lists this clone with a few counts. The rearrangement uses TRBV6-5 and TRBJ1-6, with D unclear. Trimming pared 6 bases from V and 6 bases from J, leaving 9 bases between. The CDR3 length is 13 residues. Germline CDR1 and CDR2: MNHEY and SVGAGI. The CDR3 here is CASSAGFNSPLHF. The DNA for the CDR3 is TGTGCCAGCAGCGCAGGCTTTAATTCACCCCTCCACTTT.

CDR3 DNA: TGTGCCAGCACCCCGGTGGACAGGGGACGAGATACGCAGTATTTT. It encodes CASTPVDRGRDTQYF. The J gene is TRBJ2-3, the V gene TRBV28; 9 bases are shared with TRBD1. The CDR3 has 15 amino acids. The trim removed 7 bases at V and 5 bases at J, leaving 10 bases unmatched. Germline CDR1 reads MDHEN; CDR2 reads SYDVKM.

This chain uses TRBV6-5 with TRBJ1-5; D call uncertain. The CDR3 runs 14 residues. Trimming shortened V by 6 bases and J by 1 base, and 10 bases separated the two germline ends. Germline values: CDR1 MNHEY, CDR2 SVGAGI. CDR3 protein: CASSPSRSNQPQHF. DNA of the CDR3: TGTGCCAGCAGCCCCTCCAGGAGCAATCAGCCCCAGCATTTT.

The chain joins TRBV4-2 to TRBJ2-3, with D maybe TRBD2 (5 bases). CDR3 length: 18 amino acids. CDR1 is LGHNA and CDR2 is YNFKEQ in the germline V gene. V lost 0 bases and J 0 bases, leaving 16 bases between the germline ends. The CDR3: CASSQESSQVLSTDTQYF. The CDR3 bases are TGTGCCAGCAGCCAAGAGTCTAGCCAGGTACTTAGCACAGATACGCAGTATTTT.

This chain's CDR3 is CASSYPGLSGTQYF. The CDR3 bases are TGTGCCAGCAGTTACCCGGGACTCAGCGGTACGCAGTATTTT. The V gene is TRBV6-5, the J gene TRBJ2-3; D is perhaps TRBD2 (6 bases). The CDR3 has 14 residues. Germline loops: CDR1 MNHEY, CDR2 SVGAGI. V was trimmed by 2 bases and J by 8 bases, leaving 14 bases between them.

This clone was seen only a few times. The chain uses TRBV30 and TRBJ1-4; TRBD1 might be the D (5 bases). The CDR3 spans 13 residues. Per the germline V gene, CDR1 is GTSNPN and CDR2 is SVGIG (reference sequence). Trimming shortened V by 4 bases and J by 8 bases, and 14 bases separated the two germline ends. The CDR3 spells CAWTPGGGEKLFF. The CDR3 DNA follows: TGTGCCTGGACCCCGGGGGGAGGGGAAAAACTGTTTTTT.

This clone was recorded only once. This sample includes further DNA sequences coding for the same CDR3. V is TRBV30 and J is TRBJ1-1, with TRBD1 matching over 7 bases. CDR1 is GTSNPN and CDR2 is SVGIG in the germline V gene (reference sequence). J was trimmed by 5 bases and V by 7 bases; bases with no gene match: 4. The CDR3 sequence is 11 residues long. For the CDR3, the DNA is TGTGCCTTGTCAGGGGGGACTGAAGCTTTCTTT. It codes for CALSGGTEAFF.

The chain links TRBV7-2 to TRBJ2-1; TRBD2 agrees at 10 bases. The length of the CDR3 is 15 residues. Per germline, CDR1 SGHTA and CDR2 FQGNSA. V lost 5 bases, J lost 4 bases, and 5 bases stayed unmatched. The CDR3 region is CASSTRTSGYNEQFF. The CDR3 DNA is TGTGCCAGCAGCACCCGGACTAGCGGTTACAATGAGCAGTTCTTC.

This chain connects TRBV19 to TRBJ1-2; D ambiguous. V lost 4 bases and J lost 4, with 16 bases in between. The CDR3 runs 15 residues. Germline values: CDR1 LNHDA, CDR2 SQIVND (reference sequence). The CDR3 DNA is TGTGCCAGTAGTAGCCGCCGGCAGGCAGGCTATGGCTACACCTTC. Translating gives CASSSRRQAGYGYTF. The complete variable domain, with remaining parts taken from reference TRBV19 and TRBJ1-2, reads DGGITQSPKYLFRKEGQNVTLSCEQNLNHDAMYWYRQDPGQGLRLIYYSQIVNDFQKGDIAEGYSVSREKKESFPLTVTSAQKNPTAFYLCASSSRRQAGYGYTFGSGTRLTVV.

The chain links TRBV18 to TRBJ1-1; TRBD1 might be the D (5 bases). The V gene's germline CDR1 is KGHSH and CDR2 LQKENI. The CDR3 is made up of 14 amino acids. V lost 3 bases to trimming and J lost 4 bases, with 12 bases between them. For the CDR3, the DNA is TGTGCCAGCTCACCCTCCGACGGGGGCACTGAAGCTTTCTTT. Translated: CASSPSDGGTEAFF.

The chain employs TRBV29-1 and TRBJ2-1; D not certain. With 2 bases removed from V and 0 bases from J, the gap between germline ends came to 8 bases. This CDR3 comprises 14 residues. Looked up from germline, CDR1 is SQVTM and CDR2 is ANQGSEA. CDR3 sequence: CSVEFPSSYNEQFF. CDR3 sequence (DNA): TGCAGCGTTGAATTCCCCAGCTCCTACAATGAGCAGTTCTTC.

The count of this clone is one. V usage is TRBV5-1 and J usage is TRBJ2-1, with 9 bases matching TRBD2. The CDR3 has 15 amino acids. Trimming cost V 0 bases and J 6 bases; bases outside gene matches: 4. Germline lookup yields CDR1 SGHRS and CDR2 YFSETQ. CDR3 bases: TGCGCCAGCAGCTTGGCCGCGGGGGGGCCCAATGAGCAGTTCTTC. Amino acid sequence: CASSLAAGGPNEQFF.

This clone was detected only once. This rearrangement joins TRBV5-1 to TRBJ2-5, with D possibly being TRBD1 (6 bases). The germline V gene encodes CDR1 SGHRS and CDR2 YFSETQ. This CDR3 is 14 amino acids long. V shed 0 bases and J shed 3 bases, with 9 bases lying between them. The CDR3, as DNA: TGCGCCAGCAGCTTGGGGGCAGGGGAAGAGACCCAGTACTTC. Protein: CASSLGAGEETQYF.

The chain recombines TRBV4-1 with TRBJ1-3, with unresolved D. The V end lost 4 bases, the J end lost 2 bases, and 12 bases lay between the germline ends. Germline assignment: CDR1 MGHRA and CDR2 YSYEKL. The CDR3 spans 15 residues. CDR3 nucleotide sequence: TGCGCCAGCAGCCGAGAGGGAGTAGCTGGAAACACCATATATTTT. This translates into CASSREGVAGNTIYF.

The chain carries TRBV4-2 and TRBJ1-5; 9 bases align to TRBD1. V shed 4 bases, J shed 6 bases, and the junction held 13 bases outside the gene matches. CDR1 and CDR2 (germline): LGHNA, YNFKEQ. The CDR3 covers 17 residues. CDR3 in amino acids: CASSPRRNRGRVQPQHF. The CDR3 region has the DNA TGTGCCAGCAGCCCGCGGCGGAACAGGGGGCGAGTTCAGCCCCAGCATTTT.

V is TRBV5-4 and J is TRBJ1-3; perhaps TRBD1 as D (5 bases). CDR1 and CDR2 (germline): SGHNT, YYREEE (reference sequence). The CDR3 runs to 19 residues. V was clipped by 2 bases and J by 2 bases, with 23 bases between them. CDR3: CASSFYQGPRGRAGNTIYF. The DNA for the CDR3 is TGTGCCAGCAGCTTTTATCAGGGCCCAAGAGGAAGGGCTGGAAACACCATATATTTT.

The chain carries TRBV27 and TRBJ2-1; 14 bases align to TRBD2. Germline V gene sequence: CDR1 MNHEY, CDR2 SMNVEV (reference sequence). CDR3 length: 19 residues. V gave up 3 bases and J gave up 9 bases; unmatched junction bases: 16. The CDR3 sequence is CASSFSIPGTSGSGGEQFF. The CDR3 nucleotides read TGTGCCAGCAGTTTCTCAATCCCCGGGACTAGCGGGAGTGGGGGTGAGCAGTTCTTC.

The V and J genes are TRBV5-1 and TRBJ1-2, with 9 bases fitting TRBD1. CDR1 is SGHRS, CDR2 YFSETQ, per germline. V shed 0 bases and J 5 bases; nucleotides not matched to a gene: 8. The CDR3 is 16 amino acids. The CDR3 spells CASSLAGRTGEYGYTF. CDR3 sequence (DNA): TGCGCCAGCAGCTTGGCCGGGAGGACAGGGGAATATGGCTACACCTTC.

This chain links TRBV5-1 with TRBJ2-7; no definite D call. This CDR3 contains 13 residues. The V and J ends lost 2 bases and 2 bases respectively, with 8 bases between them. Germline-derived CDR1 and CDR2 are SGHRS and YFSETQ. CDR3 residues: CASSFLGAYEQYF. For the CDR3, the DNA is TGCGCCAGCAGCTTCCTAGGAGCCTACGAGCAGTACTTC.